This T cell receptor beta chain originates from a study of Ad26.COV2.S vaccination and SARS-CoV-2 variants. Study-level information: Intramuscularly, Ad26.COV2.S was given either once or twice, 56 days apart.

Study-wide results and limits: Reported post-vaccination CD8+ and CD4+ T cell responses to spike showed substantial breadth. Using TCR breadth and depth analyses may have led to underestimated total T cell responses.

Concerning this clone: Its matching antigen is unknown.

CDR3 length: 11 amino acids. The V end was cut by 4 bases, the J end by 6 bases, with 7 bases between. The assay was immunoSEQ multiplex PCR, and TCRdb's table has in-frame clones only and misses some. The sample has roughly 700,000 clones, around 89% seen once. Stated treatment: 15 to 20 received Ad26.COV2.S at low or high dose, single or two shots; 5 received placebo; per-sample allocation not given. Collection of samples fell on day 63 after the first vaccine or placebo injection. This clonotype originated in a person between 18 and 65 years old who received the Ad26.COV2.S COVID-19 vaccine or a placebo. The source was peripheral blood, collected in a trial of Ad26.COV2.S vaccine versus placebo. The chain combines TRBV12-3 or TRBV12-4 with TRBJ2-7; D gene unclear. This CDR3 is CASSSEIEQYF. The DNA for the CDR3 is TGTGCCAGCAGTTCTGAAATCGAGCAGTACTTC.